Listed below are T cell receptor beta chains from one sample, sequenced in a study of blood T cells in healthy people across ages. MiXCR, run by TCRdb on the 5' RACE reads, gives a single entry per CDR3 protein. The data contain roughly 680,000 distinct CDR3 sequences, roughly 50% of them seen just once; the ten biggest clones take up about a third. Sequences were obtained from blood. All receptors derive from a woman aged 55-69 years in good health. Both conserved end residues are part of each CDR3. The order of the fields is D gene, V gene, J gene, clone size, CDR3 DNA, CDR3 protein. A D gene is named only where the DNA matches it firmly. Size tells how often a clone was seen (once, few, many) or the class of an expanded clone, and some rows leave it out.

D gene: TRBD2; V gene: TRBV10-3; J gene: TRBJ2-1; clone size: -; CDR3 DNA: TGTGCCATGGACAGCGGGGGAGGTTCCAATGAGCAGTTCTTC; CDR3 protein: CAMDSGGGSNEQFF
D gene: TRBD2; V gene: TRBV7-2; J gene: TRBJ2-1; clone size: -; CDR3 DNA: TGTGCCAGCAGCCCCCCTAGCGGGAATGAGCAGTTCTTC; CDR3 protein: CASSPPSGNEQFF
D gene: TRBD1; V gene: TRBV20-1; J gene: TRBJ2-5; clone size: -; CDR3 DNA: TGCAGTGCTAACGCAGGGGGCTGGTACCAAGAGACCCAGTACTTC; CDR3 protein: CSANAGGWYQETQYF
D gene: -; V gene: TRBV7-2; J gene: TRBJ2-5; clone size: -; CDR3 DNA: TGTGCCACCGGACCGGGATCCCAAGAGACCCAGTACTTC; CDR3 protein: CATGPGSQETQYF
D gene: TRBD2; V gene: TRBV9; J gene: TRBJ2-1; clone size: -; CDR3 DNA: TGTGCCAGCAGCCCAACGGTGGCGGGAGTTGCCAATGAGCAGTTCTTC; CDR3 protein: CASSPTVAGVANEQFF
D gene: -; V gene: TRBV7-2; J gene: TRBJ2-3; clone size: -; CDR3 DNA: TGTGCCAGCAGCTTAAACAGGGTTGAAACAGATACGCAGTATTTT; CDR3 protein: CASSLNRVETDTQYF
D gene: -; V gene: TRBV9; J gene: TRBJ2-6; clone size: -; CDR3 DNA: TGTGCCAGCAGCGGTCTCGAGGGTCCCCTTGGTTCTGGGGCCAACGTCCTGACTTTC; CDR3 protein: CASSGLEGPLGSGANVLTF
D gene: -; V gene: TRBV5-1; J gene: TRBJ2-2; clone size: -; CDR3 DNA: TGCGCCAGCAGCTTGGGTCGGAGTTCAAACACCGGGGAGCTGTTTTTT; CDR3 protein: CASSLGRSSNTGELFF
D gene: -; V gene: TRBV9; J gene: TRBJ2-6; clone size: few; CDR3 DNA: TGTGCCAGCAGCCCCGGGGTCGGGGCCAACGTCCTGACTTTC; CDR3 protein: CASSPGVGANVLTF
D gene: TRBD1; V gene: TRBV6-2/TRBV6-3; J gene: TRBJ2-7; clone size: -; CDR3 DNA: TGTGCCAGTAATCCCAGGACAGGTGCCTTCTACGAGCAGTACTTC; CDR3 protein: CASNPRTGAFYEQYF
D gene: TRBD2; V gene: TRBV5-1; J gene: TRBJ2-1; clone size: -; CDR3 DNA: TGCGCCAGCAGCTTCAAAGCGGGAGTGGGGAACAATGAGCAGTTCTTC; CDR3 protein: CASSFKAGVGNNEQFF
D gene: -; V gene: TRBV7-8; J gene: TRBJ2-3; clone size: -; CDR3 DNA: TGTGCCAGCAGCCCCTTAGAGGGCACAAGCACAGATACGCAGTATTTT; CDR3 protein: CASSPLEGTSTDTQYF
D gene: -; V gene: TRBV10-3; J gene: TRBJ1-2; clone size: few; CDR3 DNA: TGTGCCATCAGTGACAGACCTATCTATGGCTACACCTTC; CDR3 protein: CAISDRPIYGYTF
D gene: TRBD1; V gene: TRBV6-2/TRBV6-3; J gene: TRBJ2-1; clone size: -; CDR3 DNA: TGTACCAGCAAAACATGGCAGGGGGCGAGCTCCTACAACGAGCAGTTCTTC; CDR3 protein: CTSKTWQGASSYNEQFF
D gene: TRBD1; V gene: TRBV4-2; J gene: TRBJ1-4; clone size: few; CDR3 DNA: TGTGCCAGCAGCCGGCAGGGGGGGGCAACTAATGAAAAACTGTTTTTT; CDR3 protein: CASSRQGGATNEKLFF
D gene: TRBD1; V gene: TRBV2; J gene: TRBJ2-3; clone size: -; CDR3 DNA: TGTGCCAGCACGCGACAGGGGGGCACAGATACGCAGTATTTT; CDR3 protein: CASTRQGGTDTQYF
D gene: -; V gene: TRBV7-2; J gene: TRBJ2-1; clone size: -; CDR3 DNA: TGTGCCAGCAGCTTAGCGCAGGTGGGGGCACATGAGCAGTTATTC; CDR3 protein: CASSLAQVGAHEQLF
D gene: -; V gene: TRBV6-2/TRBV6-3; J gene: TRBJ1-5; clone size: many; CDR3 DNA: TGTGCCAGCAGTAATTACCAGGACCAGCCCCAGCATTTT; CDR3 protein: CASSNYQDQPQHF
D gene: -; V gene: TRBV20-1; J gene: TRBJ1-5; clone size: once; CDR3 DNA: TGCAGTGCTACGAATACAGGGACCAATCAGCCCCAGCATTTT; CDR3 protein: CSATNTGTNQPQHF
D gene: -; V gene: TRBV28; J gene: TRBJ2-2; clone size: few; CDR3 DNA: TGTGCCAGCAGTTTATTGTCTTGGGGGGACAACACCGGGGAGCTGTTTTTT; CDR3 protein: CASSLLSWGDNTGELFF
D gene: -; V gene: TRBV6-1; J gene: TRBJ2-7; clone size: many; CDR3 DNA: TGTGCCAGCAGCCCCACACCCACAGGGAGCTCCTACAATGAGCAGTACTTC; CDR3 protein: CASSPTPTGSSYNEQYF
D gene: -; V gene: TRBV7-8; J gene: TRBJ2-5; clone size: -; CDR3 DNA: TGTGCCAACGGCCAGGGACCCGAAGAGACCCAGTACTTC; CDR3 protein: CANGQGPEETQYF
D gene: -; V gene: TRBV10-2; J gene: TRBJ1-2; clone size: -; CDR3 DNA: TGCGCCAGCAGTGATAGAGGAATGCACACCTTC; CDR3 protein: CASSDRGMHTF
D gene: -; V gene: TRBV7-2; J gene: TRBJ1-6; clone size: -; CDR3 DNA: TGTGCCAGCAGGTCACGGTCCAGCGGATCTTTTTCACCCCTCCACTTT; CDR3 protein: CASRSRSSGSFSPLHF
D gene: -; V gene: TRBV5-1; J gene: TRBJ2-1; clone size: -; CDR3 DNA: TGCGCCAGCAGCTCCAAAAGCGGGACATACAATGAGCAGTTCTTC; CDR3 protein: CASSSKSGTYNEQFF
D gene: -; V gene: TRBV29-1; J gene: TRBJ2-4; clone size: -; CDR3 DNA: TGCAGCGCCGTAAGGGACAGAACGGGGGAGCAGTACTTC; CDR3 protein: CSAVRDRTGEQYF
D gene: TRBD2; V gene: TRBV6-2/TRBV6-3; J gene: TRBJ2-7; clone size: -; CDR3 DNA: TGTGCCAGCAGTTACATAAGCGGGAGATCTACCTACGAGCAGTACTTC; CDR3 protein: CASSYISGRSTYEQYF
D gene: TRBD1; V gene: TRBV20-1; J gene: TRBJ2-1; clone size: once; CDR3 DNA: TGCAGTGCTAGAGATGCCGGGACAGGGGGCTTCAGAGGTATTACTGAGCAGTTCTTC; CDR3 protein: CSARDAGTGGFRGITEQFF
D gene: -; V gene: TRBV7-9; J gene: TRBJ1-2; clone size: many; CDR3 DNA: TGTGCCAGCAGCCTGGGGGGGGCCTATGGCTACACCTTC; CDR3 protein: CASSLGGAYGYTF
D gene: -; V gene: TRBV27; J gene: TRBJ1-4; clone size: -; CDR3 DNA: TGTGCCAGCAGTTTATTGGGCAGGAATGAAAAACTGTTTTTT; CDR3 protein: CASSLLGRNEKLFF
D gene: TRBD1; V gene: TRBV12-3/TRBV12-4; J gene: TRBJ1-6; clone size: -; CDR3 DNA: TGTGCCAGCAGCCAGAGGAGGACAGGGGGAAGGTCACCCCTCCACTTT; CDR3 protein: CASSQRRTGGRSPLHF
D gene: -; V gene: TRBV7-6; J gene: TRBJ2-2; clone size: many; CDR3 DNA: TGTGCCAGCAGTTTACCCCCAGGGTACTTCGTCGGGGAGCTGTTTTTT; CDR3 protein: CASSLPPGYFVGELFF
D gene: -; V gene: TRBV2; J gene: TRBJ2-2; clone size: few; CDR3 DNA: TGTGCCACCTCCCCACCTCGCACCGGGGAGCTGTTTTTT; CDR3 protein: CATSPPRTGELFF
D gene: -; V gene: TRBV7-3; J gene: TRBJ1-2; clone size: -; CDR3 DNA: TGTGCCAGCAGCGACCGGAGGGGGACTAACTATGGCTACACCTTC; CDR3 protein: CASSDRRGTNYGYTF
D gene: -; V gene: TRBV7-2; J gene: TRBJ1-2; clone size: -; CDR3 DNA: TGTGCCAGCAGCTTTGACACCCTTAACAGGTTCTATGGCTACACCTTC; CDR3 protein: CASSFDTLNRFYGYTF
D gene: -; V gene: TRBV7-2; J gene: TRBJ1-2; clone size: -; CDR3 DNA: TGTGCCAGCAGCTTAGGGAGAAACAGGGATGGAGGCTACACCTTC; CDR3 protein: CASSLGRNRDGGYTF
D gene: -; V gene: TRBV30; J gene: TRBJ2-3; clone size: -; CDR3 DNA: TGTGCCTGGAGTCTAGGGGGGGCGCTCGCAGATACGCAGTATTTT; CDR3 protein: CAWSLGGALADTQYF
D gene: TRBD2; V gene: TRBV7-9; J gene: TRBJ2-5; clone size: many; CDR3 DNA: TGTGCCAGCAGCCCCGACTACAGCGGGAGTGTAGAGACCCAGTACTTC; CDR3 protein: CASSPDYSGSVETQYF
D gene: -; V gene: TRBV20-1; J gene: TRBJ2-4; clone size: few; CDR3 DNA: TGCAGTGCTAGAGAATTTGGACGGATTTTTCAAAACATTCAGTACTTC; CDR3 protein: CSAREFGRIFQNIQYF
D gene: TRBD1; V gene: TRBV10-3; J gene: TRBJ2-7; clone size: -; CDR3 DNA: TGTACCATCACCCGGACAGGGGGCTACGAGCAGTACTTC; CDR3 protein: CTITRTGGYEQYF
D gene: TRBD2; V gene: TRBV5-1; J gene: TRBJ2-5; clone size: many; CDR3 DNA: TGCGCCAGCAGCGCCGGTCAACTAGCGGGAGGGGGAGAGACCCAGTACTTC; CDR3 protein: CASSAGQLAGGGETQYF
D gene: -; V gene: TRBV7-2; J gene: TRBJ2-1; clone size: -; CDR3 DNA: TGTGCCAGCAGCTTAGACAGGGACCCCTACAATGAGCAGTTCTTC; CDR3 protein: CASSLDRDPYNEQFF
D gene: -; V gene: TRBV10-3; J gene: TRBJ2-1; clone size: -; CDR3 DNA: TGTGCCATCAGTGCGGCCGGGGCATACAATGAGCAGTTCTTC; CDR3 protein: CAISAAGAYNEQFF
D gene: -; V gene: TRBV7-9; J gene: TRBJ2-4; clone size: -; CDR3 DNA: TGTGCCAGCAGCTTAGATGGTTTTTTACAGTACTTC; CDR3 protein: CASSLDGFLQYF
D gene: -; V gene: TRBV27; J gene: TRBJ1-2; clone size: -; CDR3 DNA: TGTGCCAGCGCATACCGACAGGACTTCTATGGCTACACCTTC; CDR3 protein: CASAYRQDFYGYTF
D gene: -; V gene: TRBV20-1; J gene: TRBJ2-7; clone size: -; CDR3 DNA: TGCAGTGCGAACCCTCCTCCTCCCACCTACGAGCAGTACTTC; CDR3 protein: CSANPPPPTYEQYF
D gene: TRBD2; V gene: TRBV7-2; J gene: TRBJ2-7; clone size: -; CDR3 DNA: TGTGCCAGCAGTTACGGGAGGGCATCGTCTGGGCAGTACTTC; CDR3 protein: CASSYGRASSGQYF
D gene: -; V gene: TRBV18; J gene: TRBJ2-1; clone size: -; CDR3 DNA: TGTGCCAGCTCACCGGGACTTTCCCTCAATGAGCAGTTCTTC; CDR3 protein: CASSPGLSLNEQFF
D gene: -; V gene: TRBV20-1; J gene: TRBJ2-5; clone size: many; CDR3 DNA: TGCAGTGCTAGAGACCCGGAAGAACCCCCTGTGGAGACCCAGTACTTC; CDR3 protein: CSARDPEEPPVETQYF
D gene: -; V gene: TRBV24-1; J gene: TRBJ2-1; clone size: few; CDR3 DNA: TGTGCCACCAGTGGGTATCAGGGGAGGGCCCCGAACAATGAGCAGTTCTTC; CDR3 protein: CATSGYQGRAPNNEQFF
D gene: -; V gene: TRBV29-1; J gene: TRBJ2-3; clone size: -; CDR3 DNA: TGCAGCGTTGAAGCCCGAGAGGGATATCATACGCAGTATTTT; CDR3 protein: CSVEAREGYHTQYF